This TCR beta chain was obtained from a study of cytomegalovirus exposure and HLA in healthy donors. Findings and limits, study-wide: Later, TCR association rates were found to vary by HLA locus, highest for DRB1 and lowest for HLA-C. Per a prior analysis, the majority of TCR beta V segments were productive roughly 87% or roughly 30% of the time.

The CDR3 has 17 residues. From germline, CDR1 is SGHNT and CDR2 YYREEE (reference sequence). V was clipped by 4 bases and J by 4 bases; unmatched bases: 11. The PCR made use of 60 Vbeta and 13 Jbeta primers. The data were produced by immunoSEQ multiplex PCR, yet TCRdb's version contains in-frame clones alone and is incomplete. In the table there are roughly 200,000 clones, roughly 9.5% of which are singletons. Only one count was recorded for this clone. Its matching antigen is unknown. This rearrangement joins TRBV5-4 to TRBJ2-7; 13 bases map to TRBD2. This TCR derives from a woman aged 25-40 years in good health and CMV-seropositive. Sequencing was done on a sample of PBMCs. CDR3 in amino acids: CASSPGLAGRLGYEQYF. CDR3 coding DNA: TGTGCCAGCAGCCCGGGACTAGCGGGAAGACTCGGGTACGAGCAGTACTTC.